The clone carrying this T cell receptor (beta chain) occurred a few times. Its antigen is not known. This sample is part of a study of vaccination and CD4 T cells after COVID-19. Indicated treatment: approximately 10-day PBMC culture with coronavirus spike peptide pools or control peptides (ViraFEST assay). The assay that was used to sequence DNA from cultured CD4+ T cells was the Oncomine TCR Beta short-read assay. TCRdb re-called the PCR reads with MiXCR, one entry per CDR3 protein. The sample lists about 15,000 distinct CDR3 sequences; roughly 53% were seen once. V gave up 10 bases and J gave up 9 bases, with 15 bases separating them. The germline CDR1 and CDR2 sequences are MDHEN and SYDVKM. The CDR3 covers 11 residues.

The source material was CD4+ T cells from blood, cultured in vitro, sampled before SARS-CoV-2 vaccination. The rearrangement joins TRBV28 to TRBJ1-1; possible D gene TRBD1, 6 bases. The receptor was isolated from a human donor who had recovered from COVID-19. CDR3 sequence: CATEDSPKAFF. The CDR3 coding sequence is TGTGCCACCGAGGACAGCCCCAAAGCTTTCTTT.